This T cell receptor (beta chain) was recorded in a study of CD8+CD57+ T cells in acquired aplastic anemia. The germline V gene has CDR1 DFQATT and CDR2 SNEGSKA (reference sequence). The V gene end was trimmed by 0 bases and the J gene end by 4 bases; junction bases not matched to a gene: 14. The CDR3 totals 17 residues. CDR3 and TCR beta VDJ profiling relied on a genomic DNA template. TCRdb independently ran MiXCR on the reads; one entry per CDR3 protein. The sample includes around 250,000 distinct CDR3 sequences, 56% of them seen just once. The sequence was obtained from a human donor with severe aplastic anemia or a healthy control (not recorded which). The chain joins TRBV20-1 to TRBJ2-5, with 7 bases matching TRBD2. Sequenced: sorted CD4+, CD8+, or CD8+CD57+ T cells (not recorded which) from PBMCs. In DNA, the CDR3 is TGCAGTGCTAGAGACTATGTATCCTTAGAGCGGGGAGAGACCCAGTACTTC. Amino acids: CSARDYVSLERGETQYF.